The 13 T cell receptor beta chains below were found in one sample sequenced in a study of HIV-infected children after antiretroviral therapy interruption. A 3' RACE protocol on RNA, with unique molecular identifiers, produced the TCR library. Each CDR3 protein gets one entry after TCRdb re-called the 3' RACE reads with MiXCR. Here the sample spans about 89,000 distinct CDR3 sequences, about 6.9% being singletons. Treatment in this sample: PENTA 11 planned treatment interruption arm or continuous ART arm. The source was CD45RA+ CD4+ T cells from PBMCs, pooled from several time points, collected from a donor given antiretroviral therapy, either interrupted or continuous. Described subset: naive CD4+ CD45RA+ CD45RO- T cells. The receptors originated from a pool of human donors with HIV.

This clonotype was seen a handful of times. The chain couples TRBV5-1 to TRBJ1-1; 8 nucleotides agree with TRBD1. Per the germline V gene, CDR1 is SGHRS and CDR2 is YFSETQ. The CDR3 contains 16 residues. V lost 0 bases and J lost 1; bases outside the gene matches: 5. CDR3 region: CASSLVSGTGNTEAFF. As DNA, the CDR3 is TGCGCCAGCAGCTTGGTGTCCGGGACAGGGAACACTGAAGCTTTCTTT. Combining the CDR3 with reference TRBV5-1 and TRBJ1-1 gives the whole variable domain KAGVTQTPRYLIKTRGQQVTLSCSPISGHRSVSWYQQTPGQGLQFLFEYFSETQRNKGNFPGRFSGRQFSNSRSEMNVSTLELGDSALYLCASSLVSGTGNTEAFFGQGTRLTVV.

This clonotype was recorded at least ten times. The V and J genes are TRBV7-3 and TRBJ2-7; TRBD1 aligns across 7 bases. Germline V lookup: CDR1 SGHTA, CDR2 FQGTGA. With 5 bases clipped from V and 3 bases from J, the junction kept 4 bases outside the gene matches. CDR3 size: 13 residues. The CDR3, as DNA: TGTGCCAGCAGCGCAGGACAGGACTACGAGCAGTACTTC. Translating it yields CASSAGQDYEQYF. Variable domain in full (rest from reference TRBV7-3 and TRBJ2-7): GAGVSQTPSNKVTEKGKYVELRCDPISGHTALYWYRQSLGQGPEFLIYFQGTGAADDSGLPNDRFFAVRPEGSVSTLKIQRTERGDSAVYLCASSAGQDYEQYFGPGTRLTVT.

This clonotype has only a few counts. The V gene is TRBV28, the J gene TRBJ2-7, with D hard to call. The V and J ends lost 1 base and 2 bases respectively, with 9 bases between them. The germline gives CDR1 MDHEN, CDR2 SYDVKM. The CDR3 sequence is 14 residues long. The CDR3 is CASSLFQSPYEQYF. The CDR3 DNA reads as TGTGCCAGCAGTTTATTTCAGTCACCCTACGAGCAGTACTTC. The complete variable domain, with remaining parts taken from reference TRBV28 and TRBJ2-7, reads DVKVTQSSRYLVKRTGEKVFLECVQDMDHENMFWYRQDPGLGLRLIYFSYDVKMKEKGDIPEGYSVSREKKERFSLILESASTNQTSMYLCASSLFQSPYEQYFGPGTRLTVT.

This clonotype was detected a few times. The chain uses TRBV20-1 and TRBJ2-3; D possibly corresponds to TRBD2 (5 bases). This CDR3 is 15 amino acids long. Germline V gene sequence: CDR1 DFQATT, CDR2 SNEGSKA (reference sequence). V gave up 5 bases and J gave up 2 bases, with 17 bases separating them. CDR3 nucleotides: TGCAGTGCTGTTAATCTAGCAGACACCACAGATACGCAGTATTTT. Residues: CSAVNLADTTDTQYF.

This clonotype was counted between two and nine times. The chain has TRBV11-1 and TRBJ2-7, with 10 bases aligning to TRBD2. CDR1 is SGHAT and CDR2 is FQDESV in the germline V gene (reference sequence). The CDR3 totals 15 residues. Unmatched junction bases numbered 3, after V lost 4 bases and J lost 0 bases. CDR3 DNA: TGTGCCAGCAGCTCTGGACTAGCGGTCTCCTACGAGCAGTACTTC. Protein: CASSSGLAVSYEQYF.

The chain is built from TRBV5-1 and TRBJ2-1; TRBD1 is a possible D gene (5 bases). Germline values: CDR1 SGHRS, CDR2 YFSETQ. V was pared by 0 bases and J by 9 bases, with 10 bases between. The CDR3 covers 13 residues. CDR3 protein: CASSLGQPGEQFF. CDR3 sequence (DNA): TGCGCCAGCAGCTTGGGACAGCCGGGTGAGCAGTTCTTC.

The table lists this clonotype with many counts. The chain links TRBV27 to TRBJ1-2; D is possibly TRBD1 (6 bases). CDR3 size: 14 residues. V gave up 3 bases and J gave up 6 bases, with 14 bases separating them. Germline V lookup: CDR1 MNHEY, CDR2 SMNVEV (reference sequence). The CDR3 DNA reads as TGTGCCAGCAGTTTTTCAGGGGTCTTTAATGGCTACACCTTC. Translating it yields CASSFSGVFNGYTF.

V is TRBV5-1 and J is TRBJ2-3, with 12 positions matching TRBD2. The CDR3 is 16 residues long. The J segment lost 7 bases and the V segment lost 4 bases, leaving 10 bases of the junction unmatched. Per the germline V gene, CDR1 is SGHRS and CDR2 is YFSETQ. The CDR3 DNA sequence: TGCGCCAGCAGCCCTCCGCCTAGCGGGGGGGGGAATACGCAGTATTTT. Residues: CASSPPPSGGGNTQYF.

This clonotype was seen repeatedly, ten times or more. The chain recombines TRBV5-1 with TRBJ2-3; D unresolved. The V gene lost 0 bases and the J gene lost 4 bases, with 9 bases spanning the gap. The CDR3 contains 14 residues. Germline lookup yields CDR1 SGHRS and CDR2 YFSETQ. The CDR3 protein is CASSLGVSADTQYF. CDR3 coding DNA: TGCGCCAGCAGCTTGGGGGTGAGCGCAGATACGCAGTATTTT.

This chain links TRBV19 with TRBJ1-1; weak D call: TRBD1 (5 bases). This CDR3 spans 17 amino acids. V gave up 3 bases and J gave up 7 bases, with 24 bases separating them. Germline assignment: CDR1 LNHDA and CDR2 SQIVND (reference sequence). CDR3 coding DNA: TGTGCCAGTAGTATGGGGCCTGCCAGGCGGATTGTCGATGAAGCTTTCTTT. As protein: CASSMGPARRIVDEAFF.

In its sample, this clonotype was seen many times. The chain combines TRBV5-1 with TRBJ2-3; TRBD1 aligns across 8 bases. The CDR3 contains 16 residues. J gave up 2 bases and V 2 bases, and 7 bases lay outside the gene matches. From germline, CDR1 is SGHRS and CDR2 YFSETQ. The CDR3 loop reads CASSFRTGYDTDTQYF. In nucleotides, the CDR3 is TGCGCCAGCAGCTTTCGGACAGGGTATGACACAGATACGCAGTATTTT.

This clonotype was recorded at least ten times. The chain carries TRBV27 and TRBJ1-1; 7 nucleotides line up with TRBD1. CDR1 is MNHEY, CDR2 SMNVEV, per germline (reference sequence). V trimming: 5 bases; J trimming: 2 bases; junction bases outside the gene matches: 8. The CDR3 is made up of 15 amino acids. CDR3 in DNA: TGTGCCAGCAGTCCACACAGGGGCATAAACACTGAAGCTTTCTTT. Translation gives CASSPHRGINTEAFF.

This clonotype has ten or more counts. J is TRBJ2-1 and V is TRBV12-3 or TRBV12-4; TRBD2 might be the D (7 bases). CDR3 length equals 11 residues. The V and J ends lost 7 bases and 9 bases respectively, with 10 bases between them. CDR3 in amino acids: CASKRGGEQFF. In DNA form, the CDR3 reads TGTGCCAGCAAGAGGGGGGGTGAGCAGTTCTTC.